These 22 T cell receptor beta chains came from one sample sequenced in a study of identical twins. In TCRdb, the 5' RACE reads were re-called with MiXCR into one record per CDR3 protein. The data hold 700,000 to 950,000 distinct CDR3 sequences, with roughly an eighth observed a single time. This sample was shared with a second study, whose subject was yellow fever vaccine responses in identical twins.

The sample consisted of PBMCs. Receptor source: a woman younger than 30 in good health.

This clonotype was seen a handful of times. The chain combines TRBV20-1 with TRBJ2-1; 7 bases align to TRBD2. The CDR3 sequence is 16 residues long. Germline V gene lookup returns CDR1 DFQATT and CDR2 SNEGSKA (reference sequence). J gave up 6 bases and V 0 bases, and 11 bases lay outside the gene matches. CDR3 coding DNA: TGCAGTGCTAGAGATATGGGCGGGAGTGGATTCAATGAGCAGTTCTTC. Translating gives CSARDMGGSGFNEQFF.

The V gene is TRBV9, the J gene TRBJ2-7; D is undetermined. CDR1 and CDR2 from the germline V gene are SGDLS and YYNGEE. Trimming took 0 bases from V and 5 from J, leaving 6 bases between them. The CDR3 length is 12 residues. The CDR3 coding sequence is TGTGCCAGCAGCGTAGACGGCGACGAGCAGTACTTC. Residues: CASSVDGDEQYF.

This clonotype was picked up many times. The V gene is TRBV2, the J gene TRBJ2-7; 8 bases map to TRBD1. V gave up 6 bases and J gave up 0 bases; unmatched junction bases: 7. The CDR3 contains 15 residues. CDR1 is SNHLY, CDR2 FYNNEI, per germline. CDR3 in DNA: TGTGCCAGCAGAGACAGGGGTTCCGCCTCCTACGAGCAGTACTTC. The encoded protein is CASRDRGSASYEQYF.

CDR3: CASSTGTARRGNEQFF. CDR3 coding DNA: TGTGCCAGCTCAACGGGGACAGCGCGTAGGGGCAATGAGCAGTTCTTC. V usage is TRBV18 and J usage is TRBJ2-1; TRBD1 aligns across 7 bases. Germline lookup yields CDR1 KGHSH and CDR2 LQKENI. The V gene end was trimmed by 5 bases and the J gene end by 6 bases; junction bases not matched to a gene: 13. This CDR3 has 16 residues. Full variable domain (missing parts from reference TRBV18 and TRBJ2-1): NAGVMQNPRHLVRRRGQEARLRCSPMKGHSHVYWYRQLPEEGLKFMVYLQKENIIDESGMPKERFSAEFPKEGPSILRIQQVVRGDSAAYFCASSTGTARRGNEQFFGPGTRLTVL.

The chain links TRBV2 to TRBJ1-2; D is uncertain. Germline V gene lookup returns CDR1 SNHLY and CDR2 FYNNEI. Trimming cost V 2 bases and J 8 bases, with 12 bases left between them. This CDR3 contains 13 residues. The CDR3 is CASSERTSGGYTF. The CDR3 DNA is TGTGCCAGCAGTGAAAGGACCTCGGGCGGCTACACCTTC.

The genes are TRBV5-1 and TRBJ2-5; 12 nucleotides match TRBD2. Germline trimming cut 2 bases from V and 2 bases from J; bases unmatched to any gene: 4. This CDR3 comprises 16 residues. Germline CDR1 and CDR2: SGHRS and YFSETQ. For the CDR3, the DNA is TGCGCCAGCAGCTTTGGAGGGACTAGCGGGCAAGAGACCCAGTACTTC. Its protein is CASSFGGTSGQETQYF.

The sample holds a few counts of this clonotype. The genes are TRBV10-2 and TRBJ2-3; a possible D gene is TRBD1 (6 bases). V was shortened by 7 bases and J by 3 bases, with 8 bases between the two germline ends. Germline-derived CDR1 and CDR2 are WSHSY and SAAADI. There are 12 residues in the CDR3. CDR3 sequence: CASTGTTDTQYF. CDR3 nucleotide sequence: TGCGCCAGCACAGGGACAACAGATACGCAGTATTTT.

Written as DNA, the CDR3 is TGCAGTGCTGGACAGGGCGCGAAGACCCAGTACTTC. Its translation is CSAGQGAKTQYF. The rearrangement joins TRBV20-1 to TRBJ2-5; 8 bases match TRBD1. Trimming removed 5 bases from V and 6 bases from J; junction bases left unmatched: 5. Germline V gives CDR1 DFQATT, CDR2 SNEGSKA (reference sequence). This CDR3 comprises 12 residues.

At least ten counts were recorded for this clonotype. The CDR3 DNA follows: TGTGCCAGCAGCGCCGGGACCGAATTCTACGAGCAGTACTTC. This encodes CASSAGTEFYEQYF. V gene TRBV12-3 or TRBV12-4 combines with J gene TRBJ2-7; possibly TRBD1 or TRBD2 for D (5 bases each). This CDR3 region has 14 residues. Trimming stripped 6 bases from V and 3 bases from J, with 15 bases between.

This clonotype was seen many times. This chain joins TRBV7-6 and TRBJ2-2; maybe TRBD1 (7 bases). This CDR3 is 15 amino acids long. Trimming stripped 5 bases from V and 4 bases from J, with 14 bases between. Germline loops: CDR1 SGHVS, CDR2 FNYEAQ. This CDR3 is CASSQQGGATGELFF. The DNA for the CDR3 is TGTGCCAGCAGCCAGCAGGGGGGAGCCACCGGGGAGCTGTTTTTT.

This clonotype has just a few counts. CDR3 DNA: TGCGCCAGCAGGAGGGGGGAATATAGCAATCAGCCCCAGCATTTT. Residues: CASRRGEYSNQPQHF. V is TRBV10-2 and J is TRBJ1-5; D is possibly TRBD1 (6 bases). This CDR3 has 15 residues. V shed 6 bases and J shed 0 bases, with 12 bases lying between them. CDR1 is WSHSY, CDR2 SAAADI, per germline.

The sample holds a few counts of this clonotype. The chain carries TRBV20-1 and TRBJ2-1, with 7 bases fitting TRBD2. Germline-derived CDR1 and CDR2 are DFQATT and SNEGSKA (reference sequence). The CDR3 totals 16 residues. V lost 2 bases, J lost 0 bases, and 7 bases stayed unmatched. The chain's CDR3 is CSARQERDGSYNEQFF. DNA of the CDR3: TGCAGTGCTAGACAAGAGCGGGACGGCTCCTACAATGAGCAGTTCTTC.

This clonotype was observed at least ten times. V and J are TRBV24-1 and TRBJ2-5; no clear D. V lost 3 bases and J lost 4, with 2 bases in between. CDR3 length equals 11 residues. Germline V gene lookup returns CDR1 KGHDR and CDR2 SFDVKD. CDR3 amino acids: CATSDIETQYF. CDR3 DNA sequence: TGTGCCACCAGTGATATAGAGACCCAGTACTTC.

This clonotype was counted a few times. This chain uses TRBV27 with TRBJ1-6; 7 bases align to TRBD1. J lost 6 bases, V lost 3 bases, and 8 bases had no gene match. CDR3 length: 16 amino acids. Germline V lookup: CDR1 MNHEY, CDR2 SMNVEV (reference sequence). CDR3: CASSLYPGQSNSPLHF. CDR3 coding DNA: TGTGCCAGCAGTTTGTATCCGGGACAGAGTAATTCACCCCTCCACTTT.

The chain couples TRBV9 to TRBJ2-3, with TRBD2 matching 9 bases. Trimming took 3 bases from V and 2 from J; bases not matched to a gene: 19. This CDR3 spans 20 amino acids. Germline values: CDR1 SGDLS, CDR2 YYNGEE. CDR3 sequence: CASSGRSRAGGEGLTDTQYF. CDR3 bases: TGTGCCAGCAGCGGGAGATCTCGAGCGGGAGGTGAGGGCCTCACAGATACGCAGTATTTT.

CDR3 in DNA: TGTGCCAGCAGCCGGGACAGTCTGTTTGCAACTAATGAAAAACTGTTTTTT. Its protein is CASSRDSLFATNEKLFF. The chain has TRBV2 and TRBJ1-4; 7 bases map to TRBD1. From germline, CDR1 is SNHLY and CDR2 FYNNEI. CDR3 length: 17 residues. V dropped 6 bases and J dropped 0; count of bases not matched to a gene: 10. Looking up the rest from reference TRBV2 and TRBJ1-4 gives the full variable domain: EPEVTQTPSHQVTQMGQEVILRCVPISNHLYFYWYRQILGQKVEFLVSFYNNEISEKSEIFDDQFSVERPDGSNFTLKIRSTKLEDSAMYFCASSRDSLFATNEKLFFGSGTQLSVL.

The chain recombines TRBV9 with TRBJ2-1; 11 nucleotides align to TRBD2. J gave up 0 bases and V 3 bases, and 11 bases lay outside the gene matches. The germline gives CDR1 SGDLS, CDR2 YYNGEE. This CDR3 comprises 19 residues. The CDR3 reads CASSALGLAGGSSYNEQFF. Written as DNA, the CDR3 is TGTGCCAGCAGCGCCCTAGGGCTAGCGGGAGGAAGCTCCTACAATGAGCAGTTCTTC.

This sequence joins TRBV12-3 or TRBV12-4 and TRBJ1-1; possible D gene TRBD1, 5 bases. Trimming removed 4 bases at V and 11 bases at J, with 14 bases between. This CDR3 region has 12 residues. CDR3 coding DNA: TGTGCCAGCAGTTCGAGACCGGGGCTGGCTTTCTTT. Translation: CASSSRPGLAFF.

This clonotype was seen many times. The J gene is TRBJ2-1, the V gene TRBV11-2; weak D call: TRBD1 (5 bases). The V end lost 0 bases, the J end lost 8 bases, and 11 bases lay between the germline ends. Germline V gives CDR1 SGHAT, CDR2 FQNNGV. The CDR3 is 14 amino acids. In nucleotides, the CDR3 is TGTGCCAGCAGCTTAGACAGGGTTGGCGATGAGCAGTTCTTC. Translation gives CASSLDRVGDEQFF.

The CDR3 DNA reads TGTGCCAGCAGTTACTCGCCCCCGGACAGGCCGCTACCCCTCCACTTT. It codes for CASSYSPPDRPLPLHF. The chain joins TRBV6-5 to TRBJ1-6, with 7 bases identical to TRBD1. This CDR3 is 16 amino acids long. Looked up from germline, CDR1 is MNHEY and CDR2 is SVGAGI. V shed 0 bases, J shed 12 bases, and the junction held 11 bases outside the gene matches.

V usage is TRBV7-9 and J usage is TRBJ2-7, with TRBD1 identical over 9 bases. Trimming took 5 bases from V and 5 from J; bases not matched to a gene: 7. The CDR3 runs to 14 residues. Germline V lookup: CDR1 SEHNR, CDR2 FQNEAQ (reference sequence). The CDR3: CASSDRDRAHEQYF. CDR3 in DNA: TGTGCCAGCAGCGACCGGGACAGGGCCCACGAGCAGTACTTC.

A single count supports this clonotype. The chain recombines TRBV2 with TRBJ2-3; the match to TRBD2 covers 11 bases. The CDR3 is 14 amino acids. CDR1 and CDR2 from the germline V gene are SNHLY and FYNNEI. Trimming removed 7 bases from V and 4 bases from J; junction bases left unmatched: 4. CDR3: CASTGLAVPDTQYF. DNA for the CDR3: TGTGCCAGCACGGGACTAGCGGTTCCAGATACGCAGTATTTT. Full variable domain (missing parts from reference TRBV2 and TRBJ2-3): EPEVTQTPSHQVTQMGQEVILRCVPISNHLYFYWYRQILGQKVEFLVSFYNNEISEKSEIFDDQFSVERPDGSNFTLKIRSTKLEDSAMYFCASTGLAVPDTQYFGPGTRLTVL.